One sample yielded the 24 T cell receptor beta chains listed below, sequenced in a study of T cell responses to AZD1222 COVID-19 vaccine. Here immunoSEQ multiplex PCR was the method, and the copy in TCRdb shows in-frame clones only, minus some. In the table there are over 100,000 clones, around 90% of which are singletons. This specimen consisted of peripheral blood, obtained on day 0 of MenACWY control vaccination. These receptors originate from an adult in good health.

This chain links TRBV7-3 with TRBJ1-4; no firm D call. The CDR3 runs to 15 residues. Germline CDR1 is SGHTA and CDR2 is FQGTGA. Between the trimmed V and J ends, which lost 6 bases and 2 bases, there was a span of 13 bases. This CDR3 is CASSRLMGTNEKLFF. The CDR3 DNA sequence: TGTGCCAGCAGTCGCCTTATGGGGACTAATGAAAAACTGTTTTTT.

This sequence joins TRBV28 and TRBJ2-7; D is possibly TRBD1 or TRBD2 (7 bases each). CDR1 and CDR2 from the germline V gene are MDHEN and SYDVKM. This CDR3 region has 14 residues. V was clipped by 3 bases and J by 6 bases, with 15 bases between them. CDR3 nucleotides: TGTGCCAGCAGTTTCACAGGGAGGGGGCTCGAGCAGTACTTC. Amino acid sequence: CASSFTGRGLEQYF.

This chain links TRBV5-1 with TRBJ1-1, with 8 positions matching TRBD1. V lost 4 bases, J lost 3 bases, and 2 bases stayed unmatched. Germline V lookup: CDR1 SGHRS, CDR2 YFSETQ. This CDR3 has 13 amino acids. This CDR3 is CASSKDRDTEAFF. The DNA of the CDR3 is TGCGCCAGCAGCAAGGACAGGGACACTGAAGCTTTCTTT.

The rearrangement uses TRBV27 and TRBJ1-5, with D possibly being TRBD1 (5 bases). Germline-derived CDR1 and CDR2 are MNHEY and SMNVEV (reference sequence). The CDR3 is 18 residues long. V lost 0 bases and J lost 2, with 17 bases in between. CDR3 DNA: TGTGCCAGCAGTTTATCAGGGGAAGGGGTCTTTGGCAATCAGCCCCAGCATTTT. This translates into CASSLSGEGVFGNQPQHF.

This clone was recorded once. V and J are TRBV11-2 and TRBJ2-2; D uncertain. Germline CDR1 SGHAT, CDR2 FQNNGV. Between the trimmed V and J ends, which lost 5 bases and 7 bases, there was a span of 17 bases. The CDR3 runs to 15 residues. CDR3 residues: CASSPTSGFVGELFF. CDR3 DNA: TGTGCCAGCAGCCCTACCTCCGGGTTTGTCGGGGAGCTGTTTTTT.

This chain joins TRBV27 and TRBJ1-3, with 7 bases lining up with TRBD1. Germline CDR1 MNHEY, CDR2 SMNVEV (reference sequence). There are 15 residues in the CDR3. V was clipped by 2 bases and J by 0 bases; unmatched bases: 1. CDR3 DNA sequence: TGTGCCAGCAGTTTACACAGGGGCTCTGGAAACACCATATATTTT. It encodes CASSLHRGSGNTIYF.

This chain links TRBV9 with TRBJ1-1, with D unresolved. The CDR3 consists of 15 residues. V lost 0 bases and J 0 bases, leaving 9 bases between the germline ends. Germline CDR1 reads SGDLS; CDR2 reads YYNGEE. The CDR3 DNA reads TGTGCCAGCAGCGTAGATGGGCACCTGAACACTGAAGCTTTCTTT. As protein: CASSVDGHLNTEAFF.

The gene calls are TRBV19 and TRBJ2-5, with D possibly matching TRBD1 (6 bases). Germline lookup yields CDR1 LNHDA and CDR2 SQIVND (reference sequence). Between the trimmed V and J ends, which lost 3 bases and 2 bases, there was a span of 10 bases. The CDR3 has 14 residues. For the CDR3, the DNA is TGTGCCAGTAGTATCCTCGACAGGCAAGAGACCCAGTACTTC. Its translation: CASSILDRQETQYF.

In its sample, this clone was seen once. V usage is TRBV19 and J usage is TRBJ2-7, with D perhaps TRBD1 (5 bases). Germline V gene sequence: CDR1 LNHDA, CDR2 SQIVND (reference sequence). The CDR3 runs to 11 residues. V lost 8 bases and J 6 bases, leaving 11 bases between the germline ends. The CDR3 DNA reads as TGTGCCAGTTCCCAGGGTGGCGAGCAGTACTTC. Translation: CASSQGGEQYF.

As concerns this clone: Other DNA sequences in the same sample also yield this CDR3. J is TRBJ1-5 and V is TRBV19; a possible D gene is TRBD1 (6 bases). Trimming stripped 5 bases from V and 2 bases from J, with 10 bases between. CDR1 LNHDA and CDR2 SQIVND come from the germline V gene (reference sequence). The CDR3 consists of 14 residues. Written as DNA, the CDR3 is TGTGCCAGTAGTTTACAGGGTGGCAATCAGCCCCAGCATTTT. Its translation: CASSLQGGNQPQHF.

The chain joins TRBV24-1 to TRBJ2-7; TRBD1 is a possible D gene (5 bases). V was clipped by 3 bases and J by 1 base, with 12 bases between them. This CDR3 has 15 amino acids. Germline V lookup: CDR1 KGHDR, CDR2 SFDVKD. CDR3 in DNA: TGTGCCACCAGTGATCTCGAAGGGGATTCCTACGAGCAGTACTTC. Its translation: CATSDLEGDSYEQYF.

This clone was observed a single time. The chain is built from TRBV7-9 and TRBJ2-7; D gene uncertain. This CDR3 comprises 14 residues. The V end lost 5 bases, the J end lost 3 bases, and 14 bases lay between the germline ends. Germline loops: CDR1 SEHNR, CDR2 FQNEAQ (reference sequence). The CDR3 region has the DNA TGTGCCAGCAGCCCGTACGGACCGAACTACGAGCAGTACTTC. As protein: CASSPYGPNYEQYF.

V and J are TRBV30 and TRBJ1-2; D is perhaps TRBD1 (5 bases). Germline V gene data show CDR1 as GTSNPN and CDR2 as SVGIG (reference sequence). With 0 bases removed from V and 14 bases from J, the gap between germline ends came to 10 bases. The length of the CDR3 is 10 residues. CDR3 amino acids: CAWSVGEPTF. The CDR3 bases are TGTGCCTGGAGTGTAGGGGAGCCTACCTTC.

This clone was counted a single time. The chain combines TRBV10-3 with TRBJ1-1; 7 positions match TRBD1. Germline lookup yields CDR1 ENHRY and CDR2 SYGVKD. V lost 6 bases, J lost 4 bases, and 5 bases stayed unmatched. The CDR3 spans 13 residues. The CDR3 sequence: CAISDREVTEAFF. CDR3 in DNA: TGTGCCATCAGCGACAGGGAGGTCACTGAAGCTTTCTTT.

The rearrangement links TRBV4-1 to TRBJ2-1; no firm D call. The germline CDR1 and CDR2 sequences are MGHRA and YSYEKL. The length of the CDR3 is 17 residues. Trimming removed 2 bases from V and 4 bases from J, with 18 bases in between. The CDR3 sequence is CASSQHTFGRQYNEQFF. The CDR3 DNA follows: TGCGCCAGCAGCCAACATACTTTTGGACGACAATACAATGAGCAGTTCTTC.

The rearrangement joins TRBV4-1 to TRBJ1-1; D is ambiguous. The germline V gene encodes CDR1 MGHRA and CDR2 YSYEKL. This CDR3 spans 13 amino acids. Trimming stripped 1 base from V and 8 bases from J, with 11 bases between. The CDR3 is CASSQGLEGEAFF. The CDR3 region has the DNA TGCGCCAGCAGCCAAGGCCTGGAAGGGGAAGCTTTCTTT.

The chain couples TRBV7-2 to TRBJ2-3; D is undetermined. Per the germline V gene, CDR1 is SGHTA and CDR2 is FQGNSA. V was pared by 3 bases and J by 4 bases, with 8 bases between. This CDR3 spans 13 amino acids. CDR3 protein: CASSLSRADTQYF. The CDR3 nucleotides are TGTGCCAGCAGCTTGTCCCGGGCAGATACGCAGTATTTT.

This clone was counted once. The chain carries TRBV28 and TRBJ2-7, with no clear D. The V end was cut by 2 bases, the J end by 4 bases, with 3 bases between. Germline CDR1 and CDR2: MDHEN and SYDVKM. The CDR3 runs to 11 residues. This chain's CDR3 is CASSLRYEQYF. CDR3 DNA: TGTGCCAGCAGTTTAAGATACGAGCAGTACTTC. Supplemented by reference TRBV28 and TRBJ2-7, the full variable domain reads DVKVTQSSRYLVKRTGEKVFLECVQDMDHENMFWYRQDPGLGLRLIYFSYDVKMKEKGDIPEGYSVSREKKERFSLILESASTNQTSMYLCASSLRYEQYFGPGTRLTVT.

This clone has only one observation. V is TRBV7-3 and J is TRBJ2-7; D remains ambiguous. Germline assignment: CDR1 SGHTA and CDR2 FQGTGA. CDR3 size: 16 residues. The ends were cut back, 0 bases at V and 2 bases at J, with 14 bases in the middle. Here the CDR3 reads CASSLTMAATPYEQYF. The CDR3 DNA is TGTGCCAGCAGCTTAACCATGGCGGCTACCCCCTACGAGCAGTACTTC.

A remark on this clone: This CDR3 is missing its conserved last phenylalanine or tryptophan, likely due to a read error. The chain carries TRBV19 and TRBJ2-7, with 9 bases identical to TRBD1. The CDR3 is 14 residues long. Trimming cost V 7 bases and J 2 bases; bases outside gene matches: 6. The germline CDR1 and CDR2 sequences are LNHDA and SQIVND (reference sequence). The CDR3 here is CASTLRQGAYEQYS. CDR3 DNA sequence: TGTGCCAGTACCCTCCGACAGGGGGCCTACGAGCAGTACTCC.

This clone turned up a few times. The chain links TRBV6-5 to TRBJ2-1; tentatively, D is TRBD1 (6 bases). Germline CDR1 MNHEY, CDR2 SVGAGI. Trimming removed 1 base from V and 8 bases from J, with 12 bases in between. The CDR3 totals 14 residues. The CDR3 here is CASSYLQGFDEQFF. CDR3 bases: TGTGCCAGCAGTTACTTGCAGGGGTTCGATGAGCAGTTCTTC.

This clone counts as medium-sized. The rearrangement uses TRBV18 and TRBJ1-4; no reliable D call. Trimming stripped 3 bases from V and 8 bases from J, with 19 bases between. Per germline, CDR1 KGHSH and CDR2 LQKENI. The CDR3 extends over 16 amino acids. The CDR3 nucleotides are TGTGCCAGCTCACCCCGTCTGGCAGGCGAAGGCGAAAAACTGTTTTTT. Its translation: CASSPRLAGEGEKLFF.

This clone showed up just a few times. The chain joins TRBV24-1 to TRBJ2-1; D uncertain. The V end was cut by 4 bases, the J end by 0 bases, with 12 bases between. CDR1 is KGHDR, CDR2 SFDVKD, per germline. The length of the CDR3 is 16 residues. CDR3 DNA: TGTGCCACCAGTGACTTAGCATCGAGCTCCTACAATGAGCAGTTCTTC. Its translation: CATSDLASSSYNEQFF.

The J gene is TRBJ2-7, the V gene TRBV11-2; D is perhaps TRBD1 (6 bases). The V end lost 5 bases, the J end lost 4 bases, and 18 bases lay between the germline ends. The CDR3 has 15 amino acids. Germline assignment: CDR1 SGHAT and CDR2 FQNNGV. The CDR3 here is CASSPGVSLVYEQYF. The CDR3 nucleotides read TGTGCCAGCAGCCCAGGGGTTAGTTTGGTATACGAGCAGTACTTC.